Each of the 29 T cell receptor beta chains below was sequenced from the same sample in a study of T cell responses to AZD1222 COVID-19 vaccine. TCRdb's table, derived via immunoSEQ multiplex PCR, lists solely in-frame clones and lacks some. The sample contains roughly 120,000 clones, around 89% of which appear only once. The material was peripheral blood, obtained on day 0 of AZD1222 vaccination. These receptors all stem from an adult in good health.

Only a few counts were recorded for this clone. The chain combines TRBV3-1 (or the pseudogene TRBV3-2) with TRBJ1-1; D uncertain. The CDR3 is 18 residues long. Trimming removed 0 bases from V and 6 bases from J, with 23 bases in between. Germline CDR1 and CDR2: LGHDT and YNNKEL (reference sequence). The CDR3 coding sequence is TGTGCCAGCAGCCAAGATCGGAGGGCACCCGATAGGATTGCTGAAGCTTTCTTT. This encodes CASSQDRRAPDRIAEAFF.

This sequence joins TRBV4-2 and TRBJ2-2; D is unresolved. Germline V CDR1 and CDR2: LGHNA, YNFKEQ. V lost 0 bases, J lost 6 bases, and 17 bases lay in between. CDR3 length: 17 amino acids. The CDR3 spells CASSQDQGRFRPGELFF. CDR3 DNA sequence: TGTGCCAGCAGCCAAGATCAAGGTAGATTTAGGCCCGGGGAGCTGTTTTTT.

The chain recombines TRBV24-1 with TRBJ1-2; 8 bases are shared with TRBD1. The CDR3 runs 14 residues. Germline-derived CDR1 and CDR2 are KGHDR and SFDVKD. V gave up 5 bases and J gave up 7 bases; unmatched junction bases: 8. CDR3 DNA: TGTGCCACCAGTGCAGGACAGGGAGGACTTGGCTACACCTTC. Protein sequence: CATSAGQGGLGYTF.

The rearrangement uses TRBV18 and TRBJ1-2; 8 nucleotides match TRBD1. J lost 1 base, V lost 7 bases, and 8 bases had no gene match. The germline V gene has CDR1 KGHSH and CDR2 LQKENI. CDR3 length: 15 residues. For the CDR3, the DNA is TGTGCCAGCTTACCGGACAGGGCGAATAACTATGGCTACACCTTC. Its protein is CASLPDRANNYGYTF. Together with reference TRBV18 and TRBJ1-2, the CDR3 gives the full variable domain: NAGVMQNPRHLVRRRGQEARLRCSPMKGHSHVYWYRQLPEEGLKFMVYLQKENIIDESGMPKERFSAEFPKEGPSILRIQQVVRGDSAAYFCASLPDRANNYGYTFGSGTRLTVV.

The V gene is TRBV10-3, the J gene TRBJ1-1, with D maybe TRBD1 (5 bases). The CDR3 totals 15 residues. V dropped 3 bases and J dropped 0 bases, with 11 bases sitting between them. CDR1 and CDR2 (germline): ENHRY, SYGVKD. The CDR3 region is CAISDSGTVNTEAFF. The DNA for the CDR3 is TGTGCCATCAGTGACTCAGGGACGGTGAACACTGAAGCTTTCTTT.

The CDR3 nucleotides are TGTGCCAGCAGCTACACCTACGAGCAGTACTTC. Translating gives CASSYTYEQYF. The V gene is TRBV7-9, the J gene TRBJ2-7; unclear D gene. This CDR3 is built from 11 residues. Germline lookup yields CDR1 SEHNR and CDR2 FQNEAQ (reference sequence). Trimming stripped 4 bases from V and 2 bases from J, with 3 bases between.

This sequence joins TRBV15 and TRBJ2-3, with TRBD1 identical over 7 bases. Germline V gene lookup returns CDR1 LNHNV and CDR2 YYDKDF (reference sequence). The ends lost 3 bases at V and 2 bases at J; junction bases unmatched: 5. This CDR3 region has 15 residues. The CDR3 DNA is TGTGCCACCAGCAGGCGACAGGGTTCCACAGATACGCAGTATTTT. It codes for CATSRRQGSTDTQYF. Based on the CDR3 plus reference TRBV15 and TRBJ2-3, the full variable domain is DAMVIQNPRYQVTQFGKPVTLSCSQTLNHNVMYWYQQKSSQAPKLLFHYYDKDFNNEADTPDNFQSRRPNTSFCFLDIRSPGLGDTAMYLCATSRRQGSTDTQYFGPGTRLTVL.

This chain links TRBV19 with TRBJ2-7; 10 bases fit TRBD2. V lost 1 base to trimming and J lost 3 bases; unmatched junction nucleotides: 9. This CDR3 contains 17 residues. Germline values: CDR1 LNHDA, CDR2 SQIVND (reference sequence). The CDR3 DNA follows: TGTGCCAGTAGTATAGTAGCGGGAGGCCGGATCTTCTACGAGCAGTACTTC. Protein: CASSIVAGGRIFYEQYF.

V usage is TRBV19 and J usage is TRBJ1-5; no clear D. Trimming took off 3 bases at V and 7 bases at J, with 16 bases between the two ends. Germline V gene sequence: CDR1 LNHDA, CDR2 SQIVND (reference sequence). The CDR3 extends over 15 amino acids. The CDR3 region is CASSIGLGFRQPQHF. CDR3 DNA sequence: TGTGCCAGTAGTATCGGTTTGGGGTTCAGACAGCCCCAGCATTTT.

The gene calls are TRBV9 and TRBJ1-4; no definite D call. V shed 1 base and J shed 0 bases, with 7 bases lying between them. Per the germline V gene, CDR1 is SGDLS and CDR2 is YYNGEE. This CDR3 has 15 amino acids. The CDR3: CASSVTGATNEKLFF. The DNA for the CDR3 is TGTGCCAGCAGCGTAACCGGTGCAACTAATGAAAAACTGTTTTTT.

The chain employs TRBV7-6 and TRBJ2-5; TRBD2 agrees at 9 bases. CDR3 size: 15 residues. V lost 4 bases to trimming and J lost 2 bases; unmatched junction nucleotides: 5. Germline assignment: CDR1 SGHVS and CDR2 FNYEAQ. CDR3 sequence (DNA): TGTGCCAGCAGCTCCCGGAGCGGGGGGCAAGAGACCCAGTACTTC. It encodes CASSSRSGGQETQYF.

The chain carries TRBV2 and TRBJ2-1; 7 positions agree with TRBD2. CDR1 and CDR2 from the germline V gene are SNHLY and FYNNEI. The CDR3 extends over 15 amino acids. With V trimmed by 1 base and J by 3 bases, 3 bases remained unmatched. The CDR3 reads CASSEGASGYNEQFF. DNA for the CDR3: TGTGCCAGCAGTGAAGGGGCTAGCGGCTACAATGAGCAGTTCTTC.

The chain has TRBV7-3 and TRBJ2-3; 11 bases map to TRBD2. This CDR3 has 16 amino acids. CDR1 and CDR2 (germline): SGHTA, FQGTGA. The V gene end was trimmed by 3 bases and the J gene end by 5 bases; junction bases not matched to a gene: 7. The CDR3 spells CASSLVSGGAVDTQYF. CDR3 DNA: TGTGCCAGCAGCTTGGTTAGCGGGGGGGCAGTAGATACGCAGTATTTT.

V and J are TRBV3-1 (or the pseudogene TRBV3-2) and TRBJ1-1; 7 bases match TRBD1. Trimming at V came to 0 bases and at J to 9 bases, leaving 7 bases not matched to a gene. Germline V lookup: CDR1 LGHDT, CDR2 YNNKEL (reference sequence). The CDR3 is made up of 14 amino acids. CDR3 sequence: CASSQEGTALQAFF. CDR3 DNA: TGTGCCAGCAGCCAAGAGGGGACAGCCCTACAAGCTTTCTTT.

The chain has TRBV5-1 and TRBJ2-7; TRBD2 matches at 13 bases. J gave up 3 bases and V 5 bases, and 8 bases lay outside the gene matches. CDR1 and CDR2 from the germline V gene are SGHRS and YFSETQ. The CDR3 is made up of 16 amino acids. CDR3 region: CASSSTSGRAIYEQYF. The DNA for the CDR3 is TGCGCCAGCAGTTCAACTAGCGGGAGGGCTATCTACGAGCAGTACTTC.

The rearrangement joins TRBV2 to TRBJ1-5; 11 bases are a match to TRBD1. Unmatched junction bases numbered 5, after V lost 6 bases and J lost 7 bases. The CDR3 runs to 14 residues. Germline V CDR1 and CDR2: SNHLY, FYNNEI. CDR3 nucleotide sequence: TGTGCCAGCAGGAGCGGACAGGGGGCGCAGCCCCAGCATTTT. Translation gives CASRSGQGAQPQHF.

This chain uses TRBV4-2 with TRBJ2-7; D is ambiguous. The CDR3 runs 12 residues. The germline V and J ends were trimmed by 0 bases and 4 bases, with 4 bases remaining between them. Looked up from germline, CDR1 is LGHNA and CDR2 is YNFKEQ. CDR3 DNA sequence: TGTGCCAGCAGCCAAGATCTGTACGAGCAGTACTTC. Translation: CASSQDLYEQYF.

J is TRBJ2-2 and V is TRBV6-1, with TRBD2 matching 7 bases. CDR3 length: 16 residues. Germline V lookup: CDR1 MNHNS, CDR2 SASEGT. The ends lost 1 base at V and 3 bases at J; junction bases unmatched: 5. The CDR3 region has the DNA TGTGCCAGCAGTGAAGATGGGGGAGGGCACACCGGGGAGCTGTTTTTT. This sequence encodes CASSEDGGGHTGELFF.

This clone was recorded once. The chain carries TRBV12-3 or TRBV12-4 and TRBJ2-7; no clear D. Deletions cut 3 bases from V and 3 bases from J, with 9 bases between. This CDR3 is 13 amino acids long. CDR3 in DNA: TGTGCCAGCAGTTTTAAGGGTGTCTACGAGCAGTACTTC. Residues: CASSFKGVYEQYF.

This clone was seen once. CDR3 DNA sequence: TGCAGCGGTGGGGGGCGGTTGTCAGATACGCAGTATTTT. It encodes CSGGGRLSDTQYF. The chain uses TRBV29-1 and TRBJ2-3, with D perhaps given as TRBD1 or TRBD2 (6 bases each). Trimming left V 7 bases short and J 4 bases short, with 15 bases between. Germline CDR1 SQVTM, CDR2 ANQGSEA. The CDR3 totals 13 residues.

The CDR3 bases are TGTGCCAGCAGTATACAGGGACCGGGGCCCCAGCATTTT. It is translated as CASSIQGPGPQHF. The chain joins TRBV28 to TRBJ1-5, with a tentative D call TRBD1 (6 bases). Trimming took 5 bases from V and 9 from J, leaving 14 bases between them. The CDR3 loop spans 13 amino acids. Germline CDR1 is MDHEN and CDR2 is SYDVKM.

The chain combines TRBV7-2 with TRBJ2-6; the D is unclear. Trimming cost V 5 bases and J 4 bases, with 9 bases left between them. CDR3 length: 14 amino acids. Germline CDR1 is SGHTA and CDR2 is FQGNSA. The CDR3 DNA sequence: TGTGCCAGCAGCCGTAGCATCGGGGCCAACGTCCTGACTTTC. This translates into CASSRSIGANVLTF.

The V call is TRBV4-3, the J call TRBJ1-2; perhaps TRBD1 as D (5 bases). This CDR3 is 16 amino acids long. V gave up 1 base and J gave up 8 bases, with 20 bases separating them. Germline lookup yields CDR1 LGHNA and CDR2 YSLEER. This CDR3 is CASSQVGQAISQGYTF. DNA of the CDR3: TGCGCCAGCAGCCAAGTGGGGCAGGCCATCTCCCAGGGCTACACCTTC.

This chain connects TRBV2 to TRBJ2-1, with D unclear. With 6 bases removed from V and 3 bases from J, the gap between germline ends came to 3 bases. This CDR3 is built from 11 residues. Germline CDR1 SNHLY, CDR2 FYNNEI. CDR3 region: CASRLYNEQFF. CDR3 nucleotide sequence: TGTGCCAGCAGGCTCTACAATGAGCAGTTCTTC.

The chain links TRBV9 to TRBJ2-5; tentatively, D is TRBD2 (6 bases). V lost 3 bases to trimming and J lost 4 bases, with 13 bases between them. This CDR3 has 14 residues. CDR1 is SGDLS, CDR2 YYNGEE, per germline. CDR3 coding DNA: TGTGCCAGCAGCGCGCCCGGGAGAGGAGAGACCCAGTACTTC. Translating it yields CASSAPGRGETQYF.

This chain joins TRBV7-9 and TRBJ2-2, with TRBD1 as a possible D gene (6 bases). Germline values: CDR1 SEHNR, CDR2 FQNEAQ (reference sequence). The CDR3 extends over 14 amino acids. Trimming cost V 5 bases and J 0 bases, with 7 bases left between them. The CDR3 protein is CASSRQANTGELFF. The CDR3 coding sequence is TGTGCCAGCAGCCGACAGGCGAACACCGGGGAGCTGTTTTTT.

The chain links TRBV2 to TRBJ2-3; D is undetermined. The germline V gene has CDR1 SNHLY and CDR2 FYNNEI. CDR3 length equals 13 residues. Trimming cost V 4 bases and J 7 bases, with 12 bases left between them. The CDR3 sequence: CASSAVGEYTQYF. In nucleotides, the CDR3 is TGTGCCAGCAGTGCCGTTGGAGAATATACGCAGTATTTT.

The V gene is TRBV21-1, the J gene TRBJ1-3; the table's D call, TRBD1, has no DNA check behind it. TRBV21-1 is a pseudogene locus. The CDR3 spans 18 residues. CDR3 loop: CASSKGATDQAPGNTIYF. The CDR3, as DNA: TGTGCCAGCAGCAAAGGGGCGACAGATCAGGCCCCTGGAAACACCATATATTTT.

This chain connects TRBV7-8 to TRBJ1-3; 7 nucleotides line up with TRBD1. This CDR3 has 17 residues. Trimming at V came to 0 bases and at J to 3 bases, leaving 8 bases not matched to a gene. Germline CDR1 SGHVS, CDR2 FQNEAQ. CDR3 protein: CASSLALKGAGGNTIYF. CDR3 sequence (DNA): TGTGCCAGCAGCTTAGCGCTTAAGGGGGCGGGTGGAAACACCATATATTTT.